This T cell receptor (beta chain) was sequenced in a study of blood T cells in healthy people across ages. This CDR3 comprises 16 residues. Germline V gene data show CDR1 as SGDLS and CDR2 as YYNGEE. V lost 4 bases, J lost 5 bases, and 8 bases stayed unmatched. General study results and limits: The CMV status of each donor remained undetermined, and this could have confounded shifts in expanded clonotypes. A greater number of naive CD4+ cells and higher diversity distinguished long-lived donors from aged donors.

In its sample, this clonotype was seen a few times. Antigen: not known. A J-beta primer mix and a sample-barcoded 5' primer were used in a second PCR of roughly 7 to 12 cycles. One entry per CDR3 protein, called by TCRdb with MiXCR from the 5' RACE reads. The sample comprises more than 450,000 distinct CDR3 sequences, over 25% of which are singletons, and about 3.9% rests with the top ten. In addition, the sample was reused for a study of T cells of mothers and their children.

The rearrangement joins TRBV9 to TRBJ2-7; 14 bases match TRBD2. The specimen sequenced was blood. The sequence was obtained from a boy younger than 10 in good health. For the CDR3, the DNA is TGTGCCAGCAGCCCCCGACTAGCGGGAGGGAGAGACGAGCAGTACTTC. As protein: CASSPRLAGGRDEQYF.